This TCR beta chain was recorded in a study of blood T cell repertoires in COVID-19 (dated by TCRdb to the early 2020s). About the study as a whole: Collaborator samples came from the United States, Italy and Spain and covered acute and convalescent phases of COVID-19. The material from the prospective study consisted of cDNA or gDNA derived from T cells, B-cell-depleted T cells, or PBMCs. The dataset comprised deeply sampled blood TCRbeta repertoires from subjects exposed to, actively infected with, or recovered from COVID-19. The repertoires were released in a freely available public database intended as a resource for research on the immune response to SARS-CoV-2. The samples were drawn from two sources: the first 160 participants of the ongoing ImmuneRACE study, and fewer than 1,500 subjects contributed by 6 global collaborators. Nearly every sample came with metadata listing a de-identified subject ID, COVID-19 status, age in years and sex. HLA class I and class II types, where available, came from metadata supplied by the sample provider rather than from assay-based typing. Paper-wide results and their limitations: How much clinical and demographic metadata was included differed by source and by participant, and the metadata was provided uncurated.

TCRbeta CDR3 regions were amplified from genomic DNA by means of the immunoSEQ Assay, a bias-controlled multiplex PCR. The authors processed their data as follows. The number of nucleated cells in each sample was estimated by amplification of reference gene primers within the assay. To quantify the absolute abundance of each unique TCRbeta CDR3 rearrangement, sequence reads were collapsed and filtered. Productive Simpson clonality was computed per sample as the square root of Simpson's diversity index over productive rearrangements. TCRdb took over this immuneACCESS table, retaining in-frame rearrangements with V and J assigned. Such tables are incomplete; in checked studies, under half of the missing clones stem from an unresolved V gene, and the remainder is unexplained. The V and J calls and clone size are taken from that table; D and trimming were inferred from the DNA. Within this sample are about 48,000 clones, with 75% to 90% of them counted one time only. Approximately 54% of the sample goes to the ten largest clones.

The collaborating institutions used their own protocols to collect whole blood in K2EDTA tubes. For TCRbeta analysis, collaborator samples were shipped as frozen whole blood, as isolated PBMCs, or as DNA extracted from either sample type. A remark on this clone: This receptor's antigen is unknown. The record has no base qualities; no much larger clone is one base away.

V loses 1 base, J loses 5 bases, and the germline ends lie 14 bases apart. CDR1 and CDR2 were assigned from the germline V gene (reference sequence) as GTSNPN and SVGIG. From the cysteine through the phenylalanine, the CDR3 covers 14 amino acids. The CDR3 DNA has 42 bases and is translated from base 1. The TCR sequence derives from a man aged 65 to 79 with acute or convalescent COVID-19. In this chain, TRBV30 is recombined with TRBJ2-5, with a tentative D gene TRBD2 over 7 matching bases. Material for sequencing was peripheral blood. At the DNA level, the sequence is TGTGCCTGGAGTGGGTCGGGAGGACAGGAGACCCAGTACTTC. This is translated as CAWSGSGGQETQYF.